Listed below are T cell receptor beta chains from one sample, sequenced in a study of blood T cell repertoires in COVID-19. Only in-frame clones appear in the TCRdb table, and some are missing; sequencing was by immunoSEQ multiplex PCR. The sample lists 200,000 to 300,000 clones; roughly 86% were seen once. The sample comprised peripheral blood. The receptors were gathered from a human donor in a cohort sampled during active COVID-19. Both conserved end residues are part of each CDR3. A D gene is named only where the DNA matches it firmly. Rows give clone size only sometimes, using once, few, many, or a class for an expanded clone.

j_gene: TRBJ2-7; d_gene: NA; len: 14; abundance: NA; v_gene: TRBV28; CDR3nt: TGTGCCATCCGGGCCGGGGGACTTTCCGCCGAGCAGTACTTC; CDR3aa: CAIRAGGLSAEQYF
j_gene: TRBJ1-4; d_gene: TRBD1; len: 18; abundance: NA; v_gene: TRBV29-1; CDR3nt: TGCAGCGTTGAAGCCCACGAAGATGGACAGGGGGTGGGTGAAAAACTGTTTTTT; CDR3aa: CSVEAHEDGQGVGEKLFF
j_gene: TRBJ2-2; d_gene: NA; len: 14; abundance: NA; v_gene: TRBV6-4; CDR3nt: TGTGCCAGCAGTGAAAGGGGTAACACCGGGGAGCTGTTTTTT; CDR3aa: CASSERGNTGELFF
j_gene: TRBJ2-1; d_gene: TRBD2; len: 17; abundance: NA; v_gene: TRBV27; CDR3nt: TGTGCCAGCAGCTGGAATCCCGGGACTAGCGGGATCGATGAGCAGTTCTTC; CDR3aa: CASSWNPGTSGIDEQFF
j_gene: TRBJ2-7; d_gene: TRBD1; len: 16; abundance: NA; v_gene: TRBV9; CDR3nt: TGTGCCAGCAGCGTGTCACAGGGGCCACCCCTAGGCGAGCAGTACTTC; CDR3aa: CASSVSQGPPLGEQYF
j_gene: TRBJ2-4; d_gene: NA; len: 16; abundance: NA; v_gene: TRBV7-6; CDR3nt: TGTGCCAGCAGCTCTCAACTGGGGGCGGCGGAAAACATTCAGTACTTC; CDR3aa: CASSSQLGAAENIQYF
j_gene: TRBJ1-2; d_gene: TRBD1; len: 16; abundance: NA; v_gene: TRBV24-1; CDR3nt: TGTGCCACCAGTGATTCCGGCAGGGGGCGAGCGGAGGGCTACACCTTC; CDR3aa: CATSDSGRGRAEGYTF
j_gene: TRBJ1-2; d_gene: NA; len: 17; abundance: NA; v_gene: TRBV9; CDR3nt: TGTGCCAGCAGCGTAGAAGGGTTGCGAGGGAATGTCTATGGCTACACCTTC; CDR3aa: CASSVEGLRGNVYGYTF
j_gene: TRBJ2-7; d_gene: NA; len: 12; abundance: NA; v_gene: TRBV11-2; CDR3nt: TGTGCCAGCAGCTCCTCCCGCTACGAGCAGTACTTC; CDR3aa: CASSSSRYEQYF
j_gene: TRBJ1-2; d_gene: NA; len: 15; abundance: NA; v_gene: TRBV19; CDR3nt: TGTGCCAGTAGTAATGGGAATCGGGGAAGGAATGGCTACACCTTC; CDR3aa: CASSNGNRGRNGYTF
j_gene: TRBJ2-7; d_gene: NA; len: 15; abundance: NA; v_gene: TRBV6-5; CDR3nt: TGTGCCAGCAGTACCTCCAGGGGCTTTGGCTACGAGCAGTACTTC; CDR3aa: CASSTSRGFGYEQYF
j_gene: TRBJ2-7; d_gene: TRBD1; len: 15; abundance: NA; v_gene: TRBV18; CDR3nt: TGTGCCAGCTCACCACCCCAGGGGGCGTCCTACGAGCAGTACTTC; CDR3aa: CASSPPQGASYEQYF
j_gene: TRBJ1-4; d_gene: TRBD1; len: 14; abundance: NA; v_gene: TRBV4-2; CDR3nt: TGTGCCAGCAGCCAAGGACAGGGGGATGAAAAACTGTTTTTT; CDR3aa: CASSQGQGDEKLFF
j_gene: TRBJ1-2; d_gene: NA; len: 13; abundance: NA; v_gene: TRBV27; CDR3nt: TGTGCCAGCAGTTCGGGGAACGTCTATGGCTACACCTTC; CDR3aa: CASSSGNVYGYTF
j_gene: TRBJ2-7; d_gene: TRBD2; len: 16; abundance: NA; v_gene: TRBV7-2; CDR3nt: TGTGCCAGCAGCTTAGCTGCCCTAGCGGGAGTCAACGAGCAGTACTTC; CDR3aa: CASSLAALAGVNEQYF
j_gene: TRBJ1-1; d_gene: NA; len: 14; abundance: few; v_gene: TRBV6-2/TRBV6-3; CDR3nt: TGTGCCAGCAGTCGAGACAGGAGGAACACTGAAGCTTTCTTT; CDR3aa: CASSRDRRNTEAFF
j_gene: TRBJ1-5; d_gene: TRBD1; len: 13; abundance: NA; v_gene: TRBV6-5; CDR3nt: TGTGCCAGCAGAGGGACAGCTAATCAGCCCCAGCATTTT; CDR3aa: CASRGTANQPQHF
j_gene: TRBJ1-3; d_gene: NA; len: 17; abundance: once; v_gene: TRBV9; CDR3nt: TGTGCCAGCAGTCCCCGAGGAACCAGACCCTCTGGAAACACCATATATTTT; CDR3aa: CASSPRGTRPSGNTIYF
j_gene: TRBJ2-1; d_gene: NA; len: 16; abundance: NA; v_gene: TRBV18; CDR3nt: TGTGCCAGCTCACCACCCCTGATGGAGGGATACAATGAGCAGTTCTTC; CDR3aa: CASSPPLMEGYNEQFF
j_gene: TRBJ2-7; d_gene: TRBD2; len: 15; abundance: medium-sized; v_gene: TRBV9; CDR3nt: TGTGCCAGCAGCCCAGCGGGAGCTCCCTCCCACGAGCAGTACTTC; CDR3aa: CASSPAGAPSHEQYF
j_gene: TRBJ1-2; d_gene: NA; len: 15; abundance: NA; v_gene: TRBV30; CDR3nt: TGTGCCTGGAGGTCTGAGGGGAGGGGCTTGGATGGCTACACCTTC; CDR3aa: CAWRSEGRGLDGYTF
j_gene: TRBJ2-7; d_gene: NA; len: 15; abundance: NA; v_gene: TRBV7-9; CDR3nt: TGTGCCAGCAGCCCGTACAGGGTTTACGGCTTCGAGCAGTACTTC; CDR3aa: CASSPYRVYGFEQYF
j_gene: TRBJ1-5; d_gene: TRBD1; len: 16; abundance: NA; v_gene: TRBV19; CDR3nt: TGTGCCAGTAAATACAGGGCGGACAGGAGCAATCAGCCCCAGCATTTT; CDR3aa: CASKYRADRSNQPQHF
j_gene: TRBJ1-1; d_gene: NA; len: 14; abundance: once; v_gene: TRBV9; CDR3nt: TGTGCCAGCAGCGCCACGGGACAGAACACTGAAGCTTTCTTT; CDR3aa: CASSATGQNTEAFF
j_gene: TRBJ1-1; d_gene: NA; len: 15; abundance: NA; v_gene: TRBV28; CDR3nt: TGTGCCAGCAGGAGGTATGGGGCCATGAACACTGAAGCTTTCTTT; CDR3aa: CASRRYGAMNTEAFF
j_gene: TRBJ1-5; d_gene: TRBD1; len: 22; abundance: once; v_gene: TRBV24-1; CDR3nt: TGTGCCACCCCAGCCGAACGGGACAGGGGGCCGATATACGAAAGAAGCAATCAGCCCCAGCATTTT; CDR3aa: CATPAERDRGPIYERSNQPQHF
j_gene: TRBJ1-3; d_gene: NA; len: 15; abundance: NA; v_gene: TRBV10-3; CDR3nt: TGTGCCATCAGGCCAGGGTTTAACTCTGGAAACACCATATATTTT; CDR3aa: CAIRPGFNSGNTIYF
j_gene: TRBJ1-4; d_gene: TRBD1; len: 14; abundance: NA; v_gene: TRBV28; CDR3nt: TGTGCCATCTTACACAGGGGTGGTGGTGAAAAACTGTTTTTT; CDR3aa: CAILHRGGGEKLFF
j_gene: TRBJ1-1; d_gene: TRBD1; len: 14; abundance: NA; v_gene: TRBV28; CDR3nt: TGTGCCAGCAGTACAGGGGGCAAGGTCCCTGAAGCTTTCTTT; CDR3aa: CASSTGGKVPEAFF
j_gene: TRBJ1-4; d_gene: NA; len: 13; abundance: few; v_gene: TRBV30; CDR3nt: TGTGCCTGGAGTGTCAGCAGGAATGAAAAACTGTTTTTT; CDR3aa: CAWSVSRNEKLFF